A selection of T cell receptor beta chains follows, all from one sample in a study of PD-L1 blockade in urothelial cancer. Repertoires were generated with immunoSEQ multiplex PCR, while TCRdb's copy carries only in-frame clones and drops some. The repertoire includes approximately 80,000 clones, about 80% of them detected once, and 9.5% sits in the top ten. The sample consisted of PBMCs, taken around atezolizumab (anti-PD-L1) treatment. These receptors all come from a man aged 70-80 years with urothelial cancer. CDR3s include the opening cysteine and the closing phenylalanine or tryptophan. A D gene is named only where the DNA matches it firmly. The size entry is marked missing in some rows and otherwise reads once, few, many or a size class.

J gene | D gene | V gene | clone size | CDR3 DNA | CDR3 protein
TRBJ2-2 | . | TRBV11-3 | . | TGTGCCAGCAGCCCCTCCGCGAGAATGAACACCGGGGAGCTGTTTTTT | CASSPSARMNTGELFF
TRBJ1-1 | TRBD1 | TRBV7-2 | . | TGTGCCAGCAGCCCTCAGGGGGGTCGGGGCACTGAAGCTTTCTTT | CASSPQGGRGTEAFF
TRBJ1-1 | . | TRBV9 | . | TGTGCCAGCAGCGTGGGAAGTTTAGCGTCTGAAGCTTTCTTT | CASSVGSLASEAFF
TRBJ2-5 | . | TRBV2 | . | TGTGCCAGCAGTGGAACTCAGGGGAGGGGGGAGACCCAGTACTTC | CASSGTQGRGETQYF
TRBJ2-7 | . | TRBV2 | . | TGTGCCAGCAGTGAATTGGTGAGCTCCTACGAGCAGTACTTC | CASSELVSSYEQYF
TRBJ2-2 | . | TRBV7-3 | . | TGTGCCAGCAGTCCTTTAACCGGGGAGCTGTTTTTT | CASSPLTGELFF
TRBJ2-1 | . | TRBV7-8 | . | TGCGCCAGCAGCTTCGGACTAAACTACAATGAGCAGTTCTTC | CASSFGLNYNEQFF
TRBJ2-1 | . | TRBV5-4 | . | TGTGCCAGCAGCTCACAGGACAGCATCAATGAGCAGTTCTTC | CASSSQDSINEQFF
TRBJ2-3 | . | TRBV4-3 | . | TGCGCCAGCAGCCACAAGATCGAGGGCGGAGGCGGCACAGATACGCAGTATTTT | CASSHKIEGGGGTDTQYF
TRBJ1-1 | TRBD1 | TRBV19 | . | TGTGCCAGTAGTACCTACAGGGGCACTGAAGCTTTCTTT | CASSTYRGTEAFF
TRBJ2-3 | TRBD1 | TRBV5-1 | . | TGCGCCAGCAGCTTGGGAGGACAGGGGGCAGGGACAGATACGCAGTATTTT | CASSLGGQGAGTDTQYF
TRBJ2-1 | TRBD2 | TRBV6-4 | . | TGTGCCAGCAGTCAATTAGCGGGGAGCGGTGAGCAGTTCTTC | CASSQLAGSGEQFF
TRBJ2-5 | TRBD1 | TRBV7-8 | . | TGTGCCAGCAGCTCGACAGGGTTGCAAGAGACCCAGTACTTC | CASSSTGLQETQYF
TRBJ2-1 | . | TRBV5-1 | . | TGCGCCAGCAGCTTAGGAGGGACGCAGGATGAGCAGTTCTTC | CASSLGGTQDEQFF
TRBJ1-3 | TRBD1 | TRBV6-5 | . | TGTGCCAGCGCGACAGGGTCTGGAAACACCATATATTTT | CASATGSGNTIYF
TRBJ2-4 | . | TRBV7-2 | . | TGTGCCAGCAGCTTAGGCCAGGTTCAAAACATTCAGTACTTC | CASSLGQVQNIQYF
TRBJ2-5 | TRBD2 | TRBV7-2 | . | TGTGCCAGCAGCTCGCAGCGGGGAGAGACCCAGTACTTC | CASSSQRGETQYF
TRBJ1-2 | . | TRBV7-2 | . | TGTGCCAGCAGCTTAGACTTACGGACTATGTTCTACACCTTC | CASSLDLRTMFYTF
TRBJ2-7 | . | TRBV9 | once | TGTGCCAGCAGCCCCCTCCAGACTGCGGGTTACGAGCAGTACTTC | CASSPLQTAGYEQYF
TRBJ2-2 | . | TRBV7-8 | once | TGTGCCAGCAGCTTTCTAGCGTGGGAGCTGTTTTTT | CASSFLAWELFF
TRBJ2-7 | . | TRBV6-1 | . | TGTGCCAGCAGTGAAGCGGGCCAGGGGCTCGAGCAGTACTTC | CASSEAGQGLEQYF
TRBJ2-2 | TRBD1 | TRBV2 | once | TGTGCCAGCAGAGGGACAGTAAACACCGGGGAGCTGTTTTTT | CASRGTVNTGELFF
TRBJ2-3 | TRBD2 | TRBV5-6 | . | TGTGCCAGCAGCTCCCTAATGGGGACTAGCGGGAGGGCAGATACGCAGTATTTT | CASSSLMGTSGRADTQYF
TRBJ2-7 | . | TRBV29-1 | . | TGCAGCGTTAGAGATACCTACGAGCAGTACTTC | CSVRDTYEQYF
TRBJ1-5 | . | TRBV5-1 | . | TGCGCCAGCAGCTCCGGGCAGCCCCAGCATTTT | CASSSGQPQHF
TRBJ2-7 | TRBD1 | TRBV6-5 | . | TGTGCCAGCAGTGGGGACAGAACCTACGAGCAGTACTTC | CASSGDRTYEQYF
TRBJ2-1 | . | TRBV7-9 | once | TGTGCCAGCAGTTCTGGGACATCCCCGTACAATGAGCAGTTCTTC | CASSSGTSPYNEQFF
TRBJ2-2 | . | TRBV5-1 | . | TGCGCCAGCAGCTTGACGGGGGTCGGCACCGGGGAGCTGTTTTTT | CASSLTGVGTGELFF
TRBJ1-2 | TRBD1 | TRBV27 | . | TGTGCCAGCAGTTCCCCTAGACAGGGGAATGGCTACACCTTC | CASSSPRQGNGYTF
TRBJ2-1 | TRBD1 | TRBV5-1 | . | TGCGCCAGCAGCCCAACGGACAGGTACAATGAGCAGTTCTTC | CASSPTDRYNEQFF
TRBJ2-1 | TRBD2 | TRBV2 | . | TGTGCCAGCCATCTCGGGGGGGAGCAGTTCTTC | CASHLGGEQFF
TRBJ2-1 | . | TRBV5-6 | . | TGTGCCAGCAGCTCCGCTAGCGTTGGCGTGCGGTTCTTC | CASSSASVGVRFF
TRBJ2-7 | TRBD1 | TRBV27 | . | TGTGCCAGCAGCCAGACAGGGATCCACGAGCAGTACTTC | CASSQTGIHEQYF
TRBJ1-4 | . | TRBV11-3 | . | TGTGCCAGCAGCGTATCCACTAATGAAAAACTGTTTTTT | CASSVSTNEKLFF
TRBJ1-1 | TRBD1 | TRBV6-1 | . | TGTGCCAGCAGTGTTCGGGACAGGACTTACACTGAAGCTTTCTTT | CASSVRDRTYTEAFF
TRBJ2-4 | . | TRBV20-1 | few | TGCAGTGCCACCGGACTAAACATTCAGTACTTC | CSATGLNIQYF
TRBJ2-1 | . | TRBV27 | . | TGTGCCAGCAGTTTGGATCTTAGCCCCTCTGAGCAGTTCTTC | CASSLDLSPSEQFF
TRBJ1-1 | . | TRBV11-3 | . | TGTGCCAGCAGCCCCGGAGGGGAGAACACTGAAGCTTTCTTT | CASSPGGENTEAFF
TRBJ1-3 | TRBD1 | TRBV2 | . | TGTGCCAGCAGACGGGACAGGGGGAGAAACACCATATATTTT | CASRRDRGRNTIYF
TRBJ1-1 | . | TRBV7-9 | . | TGTGCCAGCAGCTTACCGGGGGCTGAAGCTTTCTTT | CASSLPGAEAFF
TRBJ1-2 | TRBD1 | TRBV29-1 | . | TGCAGCGTTGACTGGGGACAGGGTCTCGGCTACACCTTC | CSVDWGQGLGYTF
TRBJ1-1 | TRBD1 | TRBV10-3 | . | TGTGCCATCAGACCGGGACAGGGGGCGAACACTGAAGCTTTCTTT | CAIRPGQGANTEAFF
TRBJ2-5 | . | TRBV19 | . | TGTGCCAGTAGTATAGGGGGGGAAGAGACCCAGTACTTC | CASSIGGEETQYF
TRBJ2-5 | TRBD2 | TRBV7-7 | . | TGTGCTAGCAGCCCGGGACTACAAGAGACCCAGTACTTC | CASSPGLQETQYF
TRBJ2-7 | TRBD2 | TRBV10-3 | . | TGTGCCATCAGAGGGACTAGCGGGCCGCAAGGGCAGTACTTC | CAIRGTSGPQGQYF
TRBJ1-6 | . | TRBV6-6 | . | TGTGCCAGCAGTTTCGAGGGCAGACCTTATTCACCCCTCCACTTT | CASSFEGRPYSPLHF
TRBJ1-4 | TRBD1 | TRBV19 | . | TGTGCCAGTAGTTTATCCGGGACAGGGGGAGAAAAACTGTTTTTT | CASSLSGTGGEKLFF
TRBJ1-4 | TRBD1 | TRBV6-6 | . | TGTGCCAGCAGTATTCAGACAGGGGAAGGTGAAAAACTGTTTTTT | CASSIQTGEGEKLFF
TRBJ1-2 | TRBD1 | TRBV28 | . | TGTGCCAGCAGATCTGCGGGACAGGGGGACTATGGCTACACCTTC | CASRSAGQGDYGYTF